This T cell receptor beta chain originates from a study of identical twins. The table lists this clonotype with a few counts. Its cognate antigen is unknown. The germline CDR1 and CDR2 sequences are MGHRA and YSYEKL. The V end lost 0 bases, the J end lost 4 bases, and 15 bases lay between the germline ends. The CDR3 consists of 16 residues. Study conclusions and caveats: High-abundance cord blood beta clonotypes had fewer insertions; memory repertoires showed none. There is a chance that invariant MAIT and iNKT cells partially muddied zero-insertion analyses. Modelling underestimated the level of out-of-frame TCR alpha sharing observed in monozygotic twins.

TCRdb ran MiXCR on the 5' RACE reads and lists one entry per CDR3 protein. The sample lists roughly 290,000 distinct CDR3 sequences; just under 9.5% were seen once. The data also belong to a second study, concerning yellow fever vaccine responses in identical twins.

This TCR derives from a young woman in good health. Sequenced: CD8+ T cells sorted from blood. The chain carries TRBV4-1 and TRBJ1-2; D gene ambiguous. Here the CDR3 DNA reads TGCGCCAGCAGCCAAGACGGGAGGCCTGGATTCTATGGCTACACCTTC. It codes for CASSQDGRPGFYGYTF.